Sequencing of this T cell receptor (beta chain) was carried out in a study of blood T cell repertoires in COVID-19. Across the whole study: Donors in the United States, Italy and Spain gave samples during acute or convalescent COVID-19. PBMCs, B-cell-depleted T cells, or T cells provided the cDNA or gDNA that made up the material.

J gave up 0 bases and V 5 bases, and 6 bases lay outside the gene matches. This CDR3 region has 17 residues. The germline gives CDR1 MNHEY, CDR2 SMNVEV (reference sequence). Authors' data handling: For nucleated cells, counts were estimated from reference gene primer amplification. Repertoires were generated with immunoSEQ multiplex PCR, while TCRdb's copy carries only in-frame clones and drops some. V, J and clone size are those of that table, while D and trimming were read from the DNA. Of roughly 250,000 clones listed, roughly 87% are singletons. The rearrangement links TRBV27 to TRBJ1-6; 8 bases line up with TRBD1. The receptor's source is a woman between 25 and 40 years old with acute or convalescent COVID-19. The sample was peripheral blood. Written as DNA, the CDR3 is TGTGCCAGCAGTCATGGGACAGGAAGCTCCTATAATTCACCCCTCCACTTT. It codes for CASSHGTGSSYNSPLHF.